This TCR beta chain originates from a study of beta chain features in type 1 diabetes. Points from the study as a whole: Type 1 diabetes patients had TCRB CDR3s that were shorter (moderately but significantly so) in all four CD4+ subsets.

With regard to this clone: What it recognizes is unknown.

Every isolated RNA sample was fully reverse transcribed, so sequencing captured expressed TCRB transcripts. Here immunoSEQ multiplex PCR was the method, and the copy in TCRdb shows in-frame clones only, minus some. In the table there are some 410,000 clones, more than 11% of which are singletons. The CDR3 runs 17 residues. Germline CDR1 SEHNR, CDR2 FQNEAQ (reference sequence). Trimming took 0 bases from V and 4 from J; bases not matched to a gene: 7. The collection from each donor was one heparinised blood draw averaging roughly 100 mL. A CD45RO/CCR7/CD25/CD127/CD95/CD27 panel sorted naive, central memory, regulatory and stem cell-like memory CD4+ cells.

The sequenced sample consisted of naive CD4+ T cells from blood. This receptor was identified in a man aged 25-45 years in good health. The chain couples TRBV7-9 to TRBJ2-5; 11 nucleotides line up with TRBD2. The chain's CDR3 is CASSLAGLAGGSETQYF. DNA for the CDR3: TGTGCCAGCAGCTTAGCCGGTTTAGCGGGAGGGTCAGAGACCCAGTACTTC.